This TCR beta chain originates from a study of T cell changes during pregnancy in multiple sclerosis. The assay was immunoSEQ multiplex PCR, and TCRdb's table has in-frame clones only and misses some. In the table there are 55,000 to 65,000 clones, 85% to 95% of which are singletons. The receptor was derived from a female donor with multiple sclerosis, enrolled in a pregnancy study. Sequences were derived from CD4+ T cells from peripheral blood mononuclear cells, sampled before pregnancy.

As DNA, the CDR3 is TGTGCCAGCAGTGAACGTTGGACAGCCCCAAACCACAATACGCAGTATTTT. Residues: CASSERWTAPNHNTQYF. The chain recombines TRBV2 with TRBJ2-3; the D gene is possibly TRBD1 (6 bases). Germline V gene sequence: CDR1 SNHLY, CDR2 FYNNEI. The CDR3 is made up of 17 amino acids. The V gene lost 2 bases and the J gene lost 7 bases, with 22 bases spanning the gap.